These 20 T cell receptor beta chains were sequenced from one sample in a study of STAT5B mutations in CD4+ large granular lymphocyte leukemia. The assay was immunoSEQ multiplex PCR, and TCRdb's table has in-frame clones only and misses some. Altogether around 30,000 clones are present, around three quarters being singletons, with the ten largest covering roughly 2.1%. The sequencing sample was made of CD4+ T cells from blood buffy coats. Receptor source: a human donor in good health.

The V call is TRBV29-1, the J call TRBJ1-3; D ambiguous. Germline V gene data show CDR1 as SQVTM and CDR2 as ANQGSEA. Deletions cut 4 bases from V and 0 bases from J, with 4 bases between. There are 12 residues in the CDR3. The CDR3 loop reads CSVGGSGNTIYF. The CDR3 nucleotides are TGCAGCGTTGGAGGCTCTGGAAACACCATATATTTT.

The rearrangement uses TRBV9 and TRBJ2-7; either TRBD1 or TRBD2 may fit D (5 bases each). The V gene's germline CDR1 is SGDLS and CDR2 YYNGEE. V was shortened by 0 bases and J by 0 bases, with 7 bases between the two germline ends. The length of the CDR3 is 14 residues. DNA for the CDR3: TGTGCCAGCAGCGTAGGGGGGAGCTCCTACGAGCAGTACTTC. The encoded protein is CASSVGGSSYEQYF. The variable domain in full, with the rest retrieved from reference TRBV9 and TRBJ2-7, is DSGVTQTPKHLITATGQRVTLRCSPRSGDLSVYWYQQSLDQGLQFLIQYYNGEERAKGNILERFSAQQFPDLHSELNLSSLELGDSALYFCASSVGGSSYEQYFGPGTRLTVT.

This clone came up a few times. The chain recombines TRBV19 with TRBJ1-1; maybe TRBD1 (5 bases). V shed 5 bases and J shed 4 bases, with 17 bases lying between them. The CDR3 sequence is 15 residues long. Germline CDR1 is LNHDA and CDR2 is SQIVND (reference sequence). CDR3 protein: CASSPGRPKGTEAFF. DNA of the CDR3: TGTGCCAGTAGTCCGGGACGTCCTAAGGGCACTGAAGCTTTCTTT.

This clone has just a few counts. The CDR3: CASSWSTGDTGELFF. The CDR3 DNA follows: TGCGCCAGCAGCTGGTCGACAGGGGACACCGGGGAGCTGTTTTTT. The genes are TRBV5-1 and TRBJ2-2; 8 bases are shared with TRBD1. The germline V gene has CDR1 SGHRS and CDR2 YFSETQ. V dropped 3 bases and J dropped 3; count of bases not matched to a gene: 4. The CDR3 has 15 residues.

The rearrangement uses TRBV19 and TRBJ1-2, with D unclear. CDR3 length equals 14 residues. The V gene lost 5 bases and the J gene lost 4 bases, with 14 bases spanning the gap. From germline, CDR1 is LNHDA and CDR2 SQIVND (reference sequence). This CDR3 reads CASSPRGPLYGYTF. In DNA, the CDR3 is TGTGCCAGTAGTCCCCGTGGGCCTCTCTATGGCTACACCTTC.

The chain couples TRBV11-2 to TRBJ2-1; D not certain. V lost 5 bases and J lost 9, with 11 bases in between. In germline, CDR1 is SGHAT, CDR2 FQNNGV. The CDR3 totals 12 residues. This CDR3 is CASSAQPGEQFF. In DNA form, the CDR3 reads TGTGCCAGCAGCGCTCAGCCCGGTGAGCAGTTCTTC.

This clone was found a few times. The J gene is TRBJ2-7, the V gene TRBV7-6; 10 bases align to TRBD1. V was clipped by 5 bases and J by 8 bases; unmatched bases: 9. The germline V gene encodes CDR1 SGHVS and CDR2 FNYEAQ. The CDR3 has 14 amino acids. The DNA for the CDR3 is TGTGCCAGCAGCCTTCCGGGACAGGGGAGGCAGCAGTACTTC. This sequence encodes CASSLPGQGRQQYF.

V is TRBV18 and J is TRBJ2-7; D remains unclear. The germline V gene encodes CDR1 KGHSH and CDR2 LQKENI. The V end was cut by 3 bases, the J end by 3 bases, with 12 bases between. CDR3 length: 14 amino acids. The CDR3 nucleotides are TGTGCCAGCTCACCCGCCGGCGAGTTCTACGAGCAGTACTTC. Translated, it gives CASSPAGEFYEQYF.

The chain recombines TRBV5-5 with TRBJ2-3; D is unclear. Per the germline V gene, CDR1 is SGHKS and CDR2 is YYEKEE (reference sequence). This CDR3 contains 14 residues. V lost 6 bases and J 1 base, leaving 12 bases between the germline ends. The CDR3 here is CASNAGLRTDTQYF. The CDR3 DNA reads TGTGCCAGCAACGCCGGGCTGCGCACAGATACGCAGTATTTT.

The chain carries TRBV5-6 and TRBJ2-7, with D possibly called TRBD1 or TRBD2 (5 bases each). The length of the CDR3 is 15 residues. V lost 4 bases and J lost 2, with 16 bases in between. Germline CDR1 is SGHDT and CDR2 is YYEEEE. The CDR3 reads CASSRGSGRAYEQYF. Here the CDR3 DNA reads TGTGCCAGCAGCCGGGGCTCTGGCAGGGCCTACGAGCAGTACTTC.

This rearrangement joins TRBV11-2 to TRBJ1-1; perhaps TRBD1 as D (6 bases). V dropped 5 bases and J dropped 0 bases, with 22 bases sitting between them. Per the germline V gene, CDR1 is SGHAT and CDR2 is FQNNGV. The length of the CDR3 is 18 residues. CDR3 nucleotide sequence: TGTGCCAGCAGCCCTTGGGGGGGCGATCCTAATTTGAACACTGAAGCTTTCTTT. This codes for CASSPWGGDPNLNTEAFF.

The rearrangement links TRBV5-1 to TRBJ2-3, with D unclear. V dropped 0 bases and J dropped 1 base, with 12 bases sitting between them. Germline V gene data show CDR1 as SGHRS and CDR2 as YFSETQ. This CDR3 has 16 amino acids. The CDR3 DNA sequence: TGCGCCAGCAGCTTGGGATCCTCCTCGGGCACAGATACGCAGTATTTT. Its protein product is CASSLGSSSGTDTQYF.

The chain couples TRBV6-6 to TRBJ2-7; D is unresolved. This CDR3 has 15 amino acids. The V end lost 6 bases, the J end lost 4 bases, and 19 bases lay between the germline ends. CDR1 and CDR2 (germline): MNHNY, SVGAGI (reference sequence). CDR3 residues: CASSPELGSTYEQYF. Here the CDR3 DNA reads TGTGCCAGCAGCCCGGAGCTGGGGTCAACATACGAGCAGTACTTC.

V gene TRBV29-1 combines with J gene TRBJ1-1; 9 bases line up with TRBD1. Looked up from germline, CDR1 is SQVTM and CDR2 is ANQGSEA. This CDR3 contains 13 residues. The V and J ends lost 8 bases and 6 bases, in that order; junction bases with no gene match: 10. This CDR3 reads CSFVLTGGSEAFF. The CDR3 nucleotides read TGCAGCTTTGTCCTAACAGGGGGCTCTGAAGCTTTCTTT.

This sequence joins TRBV9 and TRBJ2-7; TRBD2 is a possible D gene (5 bases). Between the trimmed V and J ends, which lost 2 bases and 3 bases, there was a span of 12 bases. This CDR3 has 14 amino acids. Per germline, CDR1 SGDLS and CDR2 YYNGEE. The CDR3 coding sequence is TGTGCCAGCAGCGTTCTAGCCCTGGACTACGAGCAGTACTTC. It encodes CASSVLALDYEQYF.

The rearrangement uses TRBV7-2 and TRBJ1-5; D is perhaps TRBD1 (6 bases). The V and J ends lost 7 bases and 4 bases respectively, with 14 bases between them. CDR1 is SGHTA, CDR2 FQGNSA, per germline. This CDR3 is built from 14 residues. The CDR3 region has the DNA TGTGCCAGCACCCGAGGGGGGAAGAATCAGCCCCAGCATTTT. Translating gives CASTRGGKNQPQHF.

This chain joins TRBV2 and TRBJ2-1; no definite D call. This CDR3 has 15 amino acids. Trimming stripped 3 bases from V and 4 bases from J, with 13 bases between. The germline CDR1 and CDR2 sequences are SNHLY and FYNNEI. The CDR3 loop is CASSEGWVAYNEQFF. CDR3 sequence (DNA): TGTGCCAGCAGTGAGGGGTGGGTTGCGTACAATGAGCAGTTCTTC.

CDR3 region: CASSLEWAGGSSYEQYF. The CDR3, as DNA: TGTGCCAGCAGCTTAGAGTGGGCAGGGGGGTCTAGCTACGAGCAGTACTTC. The J gene is TRBJ2-7, the V gene TRBV13, with D tentatively TRBD1 (7 bases). Between the trimmed V and J ends, which lost 1 base and 3 bases, there was a span of 19 bases. Germline CDR1 is PRHDT and CDR2 is FYEKMQ (reference sequence). This CDR3 has 17 amino acids.

The rearrangement joins TRBV7-2 to TRBJ2-7, with D maybe TRBD2 (6 bases). CDR3 length equals 14 residues. V was clipped by 5 bases and J by 0 bases, with 11 bases between them. Germline V gene sequence: CDR1 SGHTA, CDR2 FQGNSA. CDR3 sequence: CASSRDFNSYEQYF. CDR3 nucleotide sequence: TGTGCCAGCAGCAGGGACTTCAACTCCTACGAGCAGTACTTC.

The V gene is TRBV5-1, the J gene TRBJ2-5; 8 positions match TRBD2. The germline V gene encodes CDR1 SGHRS and CDR2 YFSETQ. The CDR3 loop spans 17 amino acids. V shed 5 bases and J 1 base; nucleotides not matched to a gene: 13. In DNA, the CDR3 is TGCGCCAGCAGGCGGGGGGCTGGGGGGACGGCCCAAGAGACCCAGTACTTC. The encoded protein is CASRRGAGGTAQETQYF.